This TCR beta chain emerged from a study of T cells in Graves' hyperthyroidism and ophthalmopathy. In its sample, this clonotype was seen many times. The investigators amplified TCR beta CDR3 regions from RNA transcripts. The HTBI primer set drove a first-round RT-PCR of the TCR CDR3. TCRdb reprocessed the multiplex PCR reads via MiXCR and lists one record per CDR3 protein. The sample lists fewer than 900,000 distinct CDR3 sequences, about 15% seen once, with around 7.7% in the top ten. Hyperthyroidism had been newly diagnosed in patients aged 18 to 65, and its duration was under 2 months. This clonotype originated in a man between 18 and 29 years old with Graves' hyperthyroidism. Sequencing was carried out using blood.

In DNA form, the CDR3 reads TGTGCCAGCAGCTTTATAAATGAGCAGTTCTTC. This gives the protein CASSFINEQFF. The V call is TRBV7-2, the J call TRBJ2-1; D gene ambiguous. Germline V gives CDR1 SGHTA, CDR2 FQGNSA. CDR3 length: 11 residues. The germline V and J ends were trimmed by 3 bases and 7 bases, with 4 bases remaining between them.